The next 22 T cell receptor beta chains were all read from a single sample in a study of response to subunit inactivated influenza vaccine. TCRdb redid the calling of the RT-PCR reads with MiXCR, one entry per CDR3 protein. The data show around 600,000 distinct CDR3 sequences, approximately 10% seen once. Another study also made use of these data, one on T cells expressing NK-cell markers. That source reports: 5'RACE template switching with UMIs generated TCR beta cDNA.

The material sequenced was PBMCs from blood, taken on the day of vaccination. Source of these receptors: a man in his forties or fifties who received an inactivated influenza vaccine.

The J gene is TRBJ2-2, the V gene TRBV5-1, with a weak D call TRBD1 (5 bases). Deletions cut 4 bases from V and 5 bases from J, with 21 bases between. The CDR3 is made up of 17 amino acids. The germline V gene encodes CDR1 SGHRS and CDR2 YFSETQ. The CDR3, as DNA: TGCGCCAGCAGCCGCAGGGTATTGGGCGGCGGTACCGGGGAGCTGTTTTTT. Translating it yields CASSRRVLGGGTGELFF.

The sample holds a few counts of this clonotype. The V gene is TRBV10-3, the J gene TRBJ2-7, with a weak D call TRBD2 (8 bases). V was trimmed by 11 bases and J by 2 bases, leaving 28 bases between them. The CDR3 runs 17 residues. CDR1 and CDR2 (germline): ENHRY, SYGVKD. This chain's CDR3 is CAAMDRLAGGIAYEQYF. In DNA, the CDR3 is TGTGCCGCGATGGACAGGTTGGCGGGAGGAATCGCCTACGAGCAGTACTTC.

The chain recombines TRBV18 with TRBJ2-3; D is unresolved. Germline-derived CDR1 and CDR2 are KGHSH and LQKENI. The CDR3 has 14 residues. Trimming pared 2 bases from V and 5 bases from J, leaving 11 bases between. The CDR3 nucleotides are TGTGCCAGCTCACCAGGGTGGTATGGAGATACGCAGTATTTT. As protein: CASSPGWYGDTQYF.

This chain joins TRBV7-6 and TRBJ2-7; D gene ambiguous. The CDR3 covers 14 residues. Germline CDR1 and CDR2: SGHVS and FNYEAQ. The V end was cut by 1 base, the J end by 3 bases, with 10 bases between. CDR3 sequence reads: CASSLGVRGYEQYF. The CDR3 DNA is TGTGCCAGCAGCTTAGGTGTCAGAGGCTACGAGCAGTACTTC. The full variable domain, with the rest looked up from reference TRBV7-6 and TRBJ2-7, is GAGVSQSPRYKVTKRGQDVALRCDPISGHVSLYWYRQALGQGPEFLTYFNYEAQQDKSGLPNDRFSAERPEGSISTLTIQRTEQRDSAMYRCASSLGVRGYEQYFGPGTRLTVT.

A few counts support this clonotype. V and J are TRBV12-3 or TRBV12-4 and TRBJ1-1, with D possibly matching TRBD1 (5 bases). V lost 5 bases and J 5 bases, leaving 15 bases between the germline ends. The CDR3 runs to 14 residues. The CDR3 DNA is TGTGCCAGCAGTCCGGGGGAAATGGGGACTGAAGCTTTCTTT. Amino acid sequence: CASSPGEMGTEAFF.

The chain recombines TRBV9 with TRBJ1-6, with a tentative D call TRBD1 (5 bases). Trimming removed 4 bases from V and 6 bases from J, with 11 bases in between. Germline V lookup: CDR1 SGDLS, CDR2 YYNGEE. The CDR3 length is 14 residues. CDR3 residues: CASSPQGPNSPLHF. CDR3 nucleotide sequence: TGTGCCAGCAGCCCCCAGGGACCTAATTCACCCCTCCACTTT. Based on the CDR3 plus reference TRBV9 and TRBJ1-6, the full variable domain is DSGVTQTPKHLITATGQRVTLRCSPRSGDLSVYWYQQSLDQGLQFLIQYYNGEERAKGNILERFSAQQFPDLHSELNLSSLELGDSALYFCASSPQGPNSPLHFGNGTRLTVT.

The rearrangement joins TRBV20-1 to TRBJ2-6; 7 bases align to TRBD2. The CDR3 runs 14 residues. CDR1 is DFQATT and CDR2 is SNEGSKA in the germline V gene (reference sequence). Unmatched junction bases numbered 2, after V lost 4 bases and J lost 2 bases. The chain's CDR3 is CSAKSGTGANVLTF. The CDR3 DNA follows: TGCAGTGCTAAGAGCGGGACTGGGGCCAACGTCCTGACTTTC.

This clonotype was seen a few times. The rearrangement links TRBV3-1 to TRBJ2-1; TRBD2 matches 9 bases. CDR1 is LGHDT and CDR2 is YNNKEL in the germline V gene (reference sequence). Trimming took 3 bases from V and 6 from J; bases not matched to a gene: 3. The CDR3 spans 14 residues. CDR3 coding DNA: TGTGCCAGCAGCCAGGGACTAGCCGGCAATGAGCAGTTCTTC. It translates to CASSQGLAGNEQFF.

V usage is TRBV28 and J usage is TRBJ2-3, with TRBD1 matching 7 bases. With V trimmed by 6 bases and J by 4 bases, 10 bases remained unmatched. CDR1 and CDR2 from the germline V gene are MDHEN and SYDVKM. The CDR3 runs to 15 residues. The CDR3 loop is CASSPDRVSADTQYF. The CDR3 DNA reads TGTGCCAGCAGCCCCGACAGGGTTAGTGCAGATACGCAGTATTTT.

This chain links TRBV28 with TRBJ2-7; a weak D match, TRBD1 (5 bases). Germline V gives CDR1 MDHEN, CDR2 SYDVKM. This CDR3 is 14 amino acids long. Trimming shortened V by 6 bases and J by 4 bases, and 16 bases separated the two germline ends. CDR3 sequence reads: CASRTGAGSYEQYF. The DNA of the CDR3 is TGTGCCAGCAGAACTGGGGCAGGGTCTTACGAGCAGTACTTC.

This clonotype was seen repeatedly, ten times or more. V gene TRBV12-3 or TRBV12-4 combines with J gene TRBJ2-7; TRBD1 agrees at 7 bases. CDR3 length: 16 residues. The V and J ends lost 0 bases and 2 bases, in that order; junction bases with no gene match: 7. The CDR3 DNA reads TGTGCCAGCAGTTTAGCGGCTACCGGGACAGCCTACGAGCAGTACTTC. Protein sequence: CASSLAATGTAYEQYF.

This clonotype has more than one count but fewer than ten. The chain recombines TRBV12-3 or TRBV12-4 with TRBJ2-2; the match to TRBD2 covers 12 bases. J was trimmed by 7 bases and V by 5 bases; bases with no gene match: 5. This CDR3 comprises 15 residues. The CDR3 sequence is CASSTSGGFGGELFF. The CDR3 DNA sequence: TGTGCCAGCAGTACTAGCGGGGGGTTCGGCGGGGAGCTGTTTTTT.

The chain couples TRBV20-1 to TRBJ2-7; unclear D gene. The CDR3 has 12 amino acids. The V end lost 1 base, the J end lost 6 bases, and 10 bases lay between the germline ends. Germline V gene sequence: CDR1 DFQATT, CDR2 SNEGSKA (reference sequence). The CDR3 sequence: CSARAGLGEQYF. In DNA, the CDR3 is TGCAGTGCTAGAGCCGGATTGGGCGAGCAGTACTTC.

This chain connects TRBV18 to TRBJ2-5; D is unclear. This CDR3 has 13 residues. CDR1 is KGHSH, CDR2 LQKENI, per germline. Trimming pared 6 bases from V and 2 bases from J, leaving 10 bases between. The CDR3 nucleotides are TGTGCCAGCTCGCCGGCCATACAAGAGACCCAGTACTTC. This sequence encodes CASSPAIQETQYF.

The chain recombines TRBV13 with TRBJ2-5; 10 nucleotides match TRBD1. Trimming took 8 bases from V and 3 from J; bases not matched to a gene: 6. Germline CDR1 and CDR2: PRHDT and FYEKMQ (reference sequence). The CDR3 totals 14 residues. CDR3 in DNA: TGTGCCAGCCACGACAGGGGGCGCGAAGAGACCCAGTACTTC. This codes for CASHDRGREETQYF. Full variable domain (rest looked up from reference TRBV13 and TRBJ2-5): AAGVIQSPRHLIKEKRETATLKCYPIPRHDTVYWYQQGPGQDPQFLISFYEKMQSDKGSIPDRFSAQQFSDYHSELNMSSLELGDSALYFCASHDRGREETQYFGPGTRLLVL.

A few counts support this clonotype. The chain couples TRBV7-9 to TRBJ2-7; no reliable D call. The CDR3 contains 15 residues. Germline V gives CDR1 SEHNR, CDR2 FQNEAQ (reference sequence). V was cut by 5 bases and J by 5 bases, with 19 bases left in between. CDR3 in DNA: TGTGCCAGCAGCCCCGCGCAGGTCACATTCAACGAGCAGTACTTC. Translation gives CASSPAQVTFNEQYF.

V usage is TRBV7-2 and J usage is TRBJ2-3; D remains ambiguous. In germline, CDR1 is SGHTA, CDR2 FQGNSA. V was trimmed by 3 bases and J by 6 bases, leaving 13 bases between them. This CDR3 contains 14 residues. CDR3 in DNA: TGTGCCAGCAGCTTGGACCCCCATCGGGATACGCAGTATTTT. It specifies CASSLDPHRDTQYF.

This chain joins TRBV6-2 or TRBV6-3 and TRBJ2-2; D is unresolved. Germline lookup yields CDR1 MNHEY and CDR2 SVGEGT. V dropped 0 bases and J dropped 1 base, with 15 bases sitting between them. The CDR3 covers 18 residues. CDR3 in DNA: TGTGCCAGCAGTTACTCGAAGTGGCTTACCTTGAACACCGGGGAGCTGTTTTTT. This sequence encodes CASSYSKWLTLNTGELFF.

The chain is built from TRBV5-1 and TRBJ2-7; D is ambiguous. Per the germline V gene, CDR1 is SGHRS and CDR2 is YFSETQ. V lost 3 bases and J 6 bases, leaving 10 bases between the germline ends. The CDR3 length is 12 residues. The CDR3 loop reads CASSYSQREQYF. DNA of the CDR3: TGCGCCAGCAGCTACAGTCAGCGCGAGCAGTACTTC.

This clonotype showed up just a few times. V usage is TRBV20-1 and J usage is TRBJ2-7; 9 positions agree with TRBD1. Trimming removed 5 bases from V and 3 bases from J; junction bases left unmatched: 14. The CDR3 extends over 16 amino acids. Germline CDR1 DFQATT, CDR2 SNEGSKA (reference sequence). DNA for the CDR3: TGCAGTGCTGGAGGGAATAAGGGACAGGGTCGCTACGAGCAGTACTTC. Its protein product is CSAGGNKGQGRYEQYF.

This clonotype was picked up many times. The chain employs TRBV12-3 or TRBV12-4 and TRBJ1-1; 8 nucleotides line up with TRBD1. The CDR3 spans 14 residues. V lost 3 bases to trimming and J lost 11 bases; unmatched junction nucleotides: 11. The CDR3 region is CASSFGQGRSGAFF. Here the CDR3 DNA reads TGTGCCAGCAGTTTTGGACAGGGCAGAAGCGGGGCTTTCTTT.

This chain links TRBV7-9 with TRBJ2-5; 7 bases are shared with TRBD2. This CDR3 contains 14 residues. V dropped 1 base and J dropped 4; count of bases not matched to a gene: 3. Germline CDR1 is SEHNR and CDR2 is FQNEAQ (reference sequence). CDR3 coding DNA: TGTGCCAGCAGCTTAGTAACTAGCGCAGAGACCCAGTACTTC. It specifies CASSLVTSAETQYF.